The rows below give T cell receptor beta chains drawn from one sample of a study of CD8+CD57+ T cells in acquired aplastic anemia. TCRdb passed the reads through MiXCR, listing each CDR3 protein once. This table holds about 240,000 distinct CDR3 sequences, more than 45% found once. Sequencing was done on a sample of sorted CD4+, CD8+, or CD8+CD57+ T cells (not recorded which) from PBMCs. The receptors here all came from a human donor with aplastic anemia. CDR3s include the opening cysteine and the closing phenylalanine or tryptophan. Each record gives: D gene, J gene, clone size, V gene, CDR3 protein, CDR3 DNA. A D gene is named only where the DNA matches it firmly. Some rows mark clone size as missing; the rest say once, few, many or name a class of expanded clone.

>NA|TRBJ1-3|NA|TRBV9
CASSVDGTAGNTIYF
TGTGCCAGCAGCGTCGACGGGACTGCTGGAAACACCATATATTTT
>TRBD1|TRBJ2-7|NA|TRBV7-6
CASSFRTGVEQYF
TGTGCCAGCAGCTTTAGGACAGGGGTTGAGCAGTACTTC
>NA|TRBJ1-1|NA|TRBV29-1
CSVKGTGGRAFF
TGCAGCGTTAAGGGCACGGGAGGTCGAGCTTTCTTT
>NA|TRBJ1-3|many|TRBV12-3/TRBV12-4
CASSFMTGSGNTIYF
TGTGCCAGCAGTTTTATGACAGGCTCTGGAAACACCATATATTTT
>NA|TRBJ1-5|many|TRBV12-3/TRBV12-4
CASSLTTHQPQHF
TGTGCCAGCAGTTTAACGACCCATCAGCCCCAGCATTTT
>NA|TRBJ2-7|many|TRBV3-1
CASSWFSDGDYEQYF
TGTGCCAGCAGCTGGTTCTCGGACGGGGACTACGAGCAGTACTTC
>NA|TRBJ1-4|NA|TRBV2
CASSERGLDEKLFF
TGTGCCAGCAGTGAAAGAGGGTTAGATGAAAAACTGTTTTTT
>NA|TRBJ1-2|many|TRBV19
CASSQWTENQYGYTF
TGTGCCAGTAGTCAATGGACAGAAAATCAATATGGCTACACCTTC
>NA|TRBJ2-7|many|TRBV11-2
CASRGGGAYEQYF
TGTGCCAGCAGAGGTGGAGGTGCCTACGAGCAGTACTTC
>NA|TRBJ2-1|NA|TRBV24-1
CATSDSPGDYNEQFF
TGTGCCACCAGTGATTCTCCGGGTGACTACAATGAGCAGTTCTTC
>TRBD1|TRBJ2-7|once|TRBV7-3
CASSLARQGTHEQYF
TGTGCCAGCAGCTTAGCGAGACAGGGGACCCACGAGCAGTACTTC
>NA|TRBJ2-2|NA|TRBV5-4
CASSVKLQGRWSTGELFF
TGTGCCAGCAGCGTAAAACTACAGGGACGATGGTCCACCGGGGAGCTGTTTTTT
>NA|TRBJ1-5|NA|TRBV15
CATSRGQGSNQHQHF
TGTGCCACCAGCAGAGGCCAGGGAAGCAATCAGCACCAGCATTTT
>NA|TRBJ2-5|NA|TRBV2
CASRGISTGLEETQYF
TGTGCCAGCAGGGGGATATCTACAGGGTTAGAAGAGACCCAGTACTTC
>TRBD1|TRBJ2-5|NA|TRBV19
CASSRTGTGRQETQYF
TGTGCCAGTAGTAGAACCGGGACAGGGCGACAAGAGACCCAGTACTTC
>NA|TRBJ2-3|NA|TRBV7-9
CASSLAREQYF
TGTGCCAGCAGCTTAGCCCGTGAGCAGTATTTT
>TRBD1|TRBJ1-2|many|TRBV7-6
CASSSGQGNAYGYTF
TGTGCCAGCAGCTCCGGACAGGGGAATGCCTATGGCTACACCTTC
>NA|TRBJ2-2|NA|TRBV27
CASSLWQVGGELFF
TGTGCCAGCAGTTTATGGCAAGTCGGCGGGGAGCTGTTTTTT
>NA|TRBJ2-3|NA|TRBV15
CATSRGGEYTDTQYF
TGTGCCACCAGCAGAGGAGGGGAATACACAGATACGCAGTATTTT
>TRBD1|TRBJ1-5|NA|TRBV5-1
CASSLGGQGGNQPQHF
TGCGCCAGCAGCTTGGGAGGACAGGGGGGCAATCAGCCCCAGCATTTT
>NA|TRBJ2-1|NA|TRBV7-3
CASSSGAYNEQFF
TGTGCCAGCAGCTCCGGGGCCTACAATGAGCAGTTCTTC
>NA|TRBJ2-5|many|TRBV5-1
CASSLEFGRKETQYF
TGCGCCAGCAGCTTGGAATTCGGCCGAAAAGAGACCCAGTACTTC
>NA|TRBJ2-1|few|TRBV7-9
CASSLSGVHNEQFF
TGTGCCAGCAGTCTGTCAGGGGTACACAATGAGCAGTTCTTC
>NA|TRBJ2-5|NA|TRBV9
CASSLAGETQCF
TGTGCCAGCAGCTTGGCCGGGGAGACCCAGTGCTTC
>NA|TRBJ1-1|NA|TRBV6-5
CASSYDGGYTEAFF
TGTGCCAGCAGTTATGACGGGGGGTACACTGAAGCTTTCTTT
>NA|TRBJ2-7|NA|TRBV19
CATSRASTTYEQYF
TGTGCCACAAGCAGGGCTAGTACGACATACGAGCAGTACTTC
>NA|TRBJ2-5|NA|TRBV10-2
CASSESGRGETQYF
TGCGCCAGCAGTGAGTCAGGGCGGGGAGAGACCCAGTACTTC
>NA|TRBJ1-1|few|TRBV10-3
CAISSDSSNTEAFF
TGTGCCATCAGCTCGGACAGTTCGAACACTGAAGCTTTCTTT
>TRBD1|TRBJ2-1|NA|TRBV30
CAWVRDRALNEQFF
TGTGCCTGGGTCCGGGACAGGGCCCTCAATGAGCAGTTCTTC
>TRBD1|TRBJ2-1|NA|TRBV2
CASRTDRARGNEQFF
TGTGCCAGCAGGACAGACAGGGCAAGAGGGAATGAGCAGTTCTTC
>NA|TRBJ2-7|many|TRBV12-5
CASAPEGPREQYF
TGTGCTAGTGCCCCGGAGGGCCCTAGGGAGCAGTACTTC
>TRBD1|TRBJ1-3|NA|TRBV7-9
CASSSDPYRTGALSSGNTIYF
TGTGCCAGCAGCTCTGACCCGTATCGGACAGGGGCTTTGAGCTCTGGAAACACCATATATTTT
>TRBD1|TRBJ2-1|once|TRBV7-9
CASSKDGQGGHEQFF
TGTGCCAGCAGCAAAGACGGACAGGGAGGCCATGAGCAGTTCTTC
>NA|TRBJ2-1|NA|TRBV7-9
CASSRITGEGEQFF
TGTGCCAGCAGCCGTATCACAGGGGAGGGTGAGCAGTTCTTC
>NA|TRBJ2-7|many|TRBV5-1
CASSLVATSSYEQYF
TGCGCCAGCAGCTTAGTAGCCACGAGCTCCTACGAGCAGTACTTC
>NA|TRBJ1-2|NA|TRBV15
CATSRDPSGAGGYTF
TGTGCCACCAGCAGAGACCCCTCAGGGGCAGGTGGCTACACCTTC
>NA|TRBJ2-6|NA|TRBV27
CASSSGGANVLTF
TGTGCCAGCAGTTCGGGTGGGGCCAACGTCCTGACTTTC
>NA|TRBJ1-1|many|TRBV4-2
CASSRDTENTEAFF
TGTGCCAGCAGCCGGGACACCGAGAACACTGAAGCTTTCTTT
>NA|TRBJ1-6|NA|TRBV19
CASSTGQSGSPLHF
TGTGCCAGTAGTACTGGACAGTCAGGTTCACCCCTCCACTTT
>NA|TRBJ1-6|NA|TRBV10-1
CASSEYLGSPLHF
TGCGCCAGCAGTGAGTATCTAGGGTCACCCCTCCACTTT
>NA|TRBJ2-7|many|TRBV10-3
CAISVMLGSEQYF
TGTGCCATCAGTGTTATGTTGGGGAGCGAGCAGTACTTC
>TRBD1|TRBJ2-1|NA|TRBV11-2
CASGYRDRGNNEQFF
TGTGCCAGCGGCTACCGGGACAGGGGAAACAATGAGCAGTTCTTC
>NA|TRBJ2-7|NA|TRBV20-1
CSASGRNYEQYF
TGCAGTGCTAGTGGTCGTAACTACGAGCAGTACTTC
>NA|TRBJ1-4|NA|TRBV3-1
CASSLAGYGGTNEKLFF
TGTGCCAGCAGCCTAGCCGGCTATGGGGGAACTAATGAAAAACTGTTTTTT
>TRBD2|TRBJ2-1|NA|TRBV9
CASSPSPTSGDYNEQFF
TGCGCCAGCAGCCCGAGCCCGACTAGCGGGGACTACAATGAGCAGTTCTTC
>TRBD1|TRBJ2-7|NA|TRBV7-9
CASSLSGQGAPEQYF
TGTGCCAGCAGCTTGTCGGGACAGGGGGCCCCCGAGCAGTACTTC
>TRBD2|TRBJ2-5|NA|TRBV6-7
CASSYGGLAGAAWETQYF
TGTGCCAGCAGTTACGGGGGACTAGCGGGGGCCGCGTGGGAGACCCAGTACTTC
>TRBD2|TRBJ2-3|NA|TRBV7-9
CASSFQRGGGTDTQYF
TGCGCCAGCAGCTTCCAGCGGGGGGGGGGCACAGATACGCAGTATTTT
>TRBD1|TRBJ1-2|few|TRBV6-1
CASSVNRGLEGYTF
TGTGCCAGCAGTGTAAACAGGGGCCTGGAGGGCTACACCTTC
>NA|TRBJ1-6|many|TRBV19
CASSNQGINSPLHF
TGTGCCAGTAGTAACCAGGGGATTAATTCACCCCTCCACTTT
>NA|TRBJ2-7|many|TRBV5-5
CASSLWQVSYEQYF
TGTGCCAGCAGCTTGTGGCAGGTATCCTACGAGCAGTACTTC